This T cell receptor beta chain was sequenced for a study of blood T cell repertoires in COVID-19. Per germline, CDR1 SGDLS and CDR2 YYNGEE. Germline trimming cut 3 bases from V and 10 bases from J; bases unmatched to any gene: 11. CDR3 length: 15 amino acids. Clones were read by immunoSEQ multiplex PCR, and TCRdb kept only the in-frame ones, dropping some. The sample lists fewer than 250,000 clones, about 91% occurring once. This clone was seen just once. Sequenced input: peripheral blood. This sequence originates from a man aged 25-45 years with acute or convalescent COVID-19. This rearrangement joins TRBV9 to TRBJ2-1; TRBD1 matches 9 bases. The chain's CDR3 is CASSEDRDRVGEQFF. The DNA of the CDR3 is TGTGCCAGCAGCGAGGACCGGGACAGGGTAGGGGAGCAGTTCTTC.